Included here is one T cell receptor beta chain sequence, with context. Its antigen is unknown. Amplification used 60 Vbeta primers and 13 Jbeta primers. Using immunoSEQ multiplex PCR, the repertoire was profiled, and TCRdb retains in-frame clones only, with some absent. The data show around 130,000 clones, 80% to 90% seen once. Samples came from healthy bone marrow donors. The V end was cut by 0 bases, the J end by 4 bases, with 12 bases between. The CDR3 extends over 15 amino acids. From germline, CDR1 is LNHDA and CDR2 SQIVND (reference sequence). These data belong to a study of cytomegalovirus exposure and HLA in healthy donors. Whole-study findings and limits: Using a false discovery rate of 0.05, a later analysis showed that approximately 17,000 TCR beta sequences were associated with HLA alleles. A later analysis showed HLA-associated TCR beta chains outstripping equally common others in clonal expansion.

This receptor was identified in a woman aged 18-30 years in good health and CMV-seropositive. The chain has TRBV19 and TRBJ1-2; D is undetermined. Sequencing was done on a sample of PBMCs. DNA for the CDR3: TGTGCCAGTAGTATAGATCTAGGCGGGTCCTATGGCTACACCTTC. It specifies CASSIDLGGSYGYTF. Supplemented by reference TRBV19 and TRBJ1-2, the full variable domain reads DGGITQSPKYLFRKEGQNVTLSCEQNLNHDAMYWYRQDPGQGLRLIYYSQIVNDFQKGDIAEGYSVSREKKESFPLTVTSAQKNPTAFYLCASSIDLGGSYGYTFGSGTRLTVV.